This passage covers 19 T cell receptor beta chains from one sample sequenced in a study of cytomegalovirus exposure and HLA in healthy donors. Vbeta (60) and Jbeta (13) primers were used in the PCR. Profiling relied on immunoSEQ multiplex PCR, and the TCRdb table lists in-frame clones only, not all of them. The sample includes over 110,000 clones, about 76% of them seen just once. The sequenced material came from PBMCs. Receptors were obtained from a female donor in good health and CMV-seronegative.

V and J are TRBV6-6 and TRBJ2-5, with a possible D match to TRBD1 (5 bases). Trimming pared 2 bases from V and 4 bases from J, leaving 14 bases between. Germline CDR1 and CDR2: MNHNY and SVGAGI (reference sequence). The CDR3 is 15 amino acids. The CDR3 sequence: CASSYLLRVGETQYF. CDR3 bases: TGTGCCAGCAGTTACCTCCTCAGGGTCGGAGAGACCCAGTACTTC.

The chain joins TRBV2 to TRBJ1-2; D might be TRBD1 (6 bases). Trimming took off 8 bases at V and 5 bases at J, with 18 bases between the two ends. This CDR3 is built from 14 residues. Germline V gives CDR1 SNHLY, CDR2 FYNNEI. The CDR3 loop reads CASGEQGPSYGYTF. The CDR3 nucleotides read TGTGCCAGCGGCGAACAGGGACCCTCATATGGCTACACCTTC. The full variable domain, its missing parts supplied by reference TRBV2 and TRBJ1-2, is EPEVTQTPSHQVTQMGQEVILRCVPISNHLYFYWYRQILGQKVEFLVSFYNNEISEKSEIFDDQFSVERPDGSNFTLKIRSTKLEDSAMYFCASGEQGPSYGYTFGSGTRLTVV.

This clone was seen a single time. The gene calls are TRBV15 and TRBJ2-3; D perhaps matches TRBD1 (6 bases). Germline V lookup: CDR1 LNHNV, CDR2 YYDKDF (reference sequence). CDR3 size: 16 residues. With 1 base removed from V and 0 bases from J, the gap between germline ends came to 11 bases. In DNA form, the CDR3 reads TGTGCCACCAGCAGAGCTCCAGGGGTGAGCACAGATACGCAGTATTTT. This encodes CATSRAPGVSTDTQYF.

The rearrangement joins TRBV14 to TRBJ2-5, with D perhaps matching TRBD2 (5 bases). Deletions cut 1 base from V and 6 bases from J, with 12 bases between. Germline CDR1 and CDR2: SGHDN and FVKESK. The CDR3 contains 14 residues. As DNA, the CDR3 is TGTGCCAGCAGCCAAGCTCGGACTGGGCAGACCCAGTACTTC. This translates into CASSQARTGQTQYF.

This clone was seen more than once but under ten times. This sequence joins TRBV5-4 and TRBJ2-1, with TRBD2 as a possible D gene (6 bases). Germline-derived CDR1 and CDR2 are SGHNT and YYREEE (reference sequence). The ends were cut back, 2 bases at V and 4 bases at J, with 10 bases in the middle. The CDR3 runs 14 residues. The CDR3 region is CASSLRDFYNEQFF. CDR3 bases: TGTGCCAGCAGCTTAAGGGACTTTTACAATGAGCAGTTCTTC.

This chain connects TRBV2 to TRBJ2-1; the D gene is possibly TRBD2 (6 bases). V was cut by 3 bases and J by 8 bases, with 14 bases left in between. Germline assignment: CDR1 SNHLY and CDR2 FYNNEI. The CDR3 covers 14 residues. CDR3 in amino acids: CASSEGGQWDEQFF. As DNA, the CDR3 is TGTGCCAGCAGTGAGGGGGGTCAGTGGGATGAGCAGTTCTTC.

This clone was recorded only once. The chain uses TRBV29-1 and TRBJ2-1; D not resolved. The CDR3 covers 11 residues. Germline V gives CDR1 SQVTM, CDR2 ANQGSEA. The V gene lost 6 bases and the J gene lost 8 bases, with 11 bases spanning the gap. CDR3 region: CSVVLGYEQFF. DNA for the CDR3: TGCAGCGTGGTCCTAGGCTATGAGCAGTTCTTC.

V gene TRBV4-1 combines with J gene TRBJ2-1; 9 bases align to TRBD1. The CDR3 loop spans 15 amino acids. Germline CDR1 is MGHRA and CDR2 is YSYEKL. V lost 5 bases and J lost 2; bases outside the gene matches: 4. Written as DNA, the CDR3 is TGCGCCAGCAGCGAACAGGGGGCCACCTACAATGAGCAGTTCTTC. Translated: CASSEQGATYNEQFF.

The V gene is TRBV7-8, the J gene TRBJ1-2; D may be TRBD1 (6 bases). V gave up 4 bases and J gave up 4 bases, with 16 bases separating them. The CDR3 has 15 amino acids. CDR1 is SGHVS, CDR2 FQNEAQ, per germline. The CDR3 coding sequence is TGTGCCAGCAGCTGGAGGACAGCTTCTAGCTATGGCTACACCTTC. This sequence encodes CASSWRTASSYGYTF.

The chain combines TRBV30 with TRBJ1-1; 7 bases match TRBD1. Per the germline V gene, CDR1 is GTSNPN and CDR2 is SVGIG (reference sequence). The junction had 7 bases not matched to a gene; V was cut back by 2 bases and J by 10 bases. CDR3 length equals 12 residues. The CDR3 nucleotides read TGTGCCTGGAGTCCGACAGGGTTTGGAGCTTTCTTT. This gives the protein CAWSPTGFGAFF.

In DNA form, the CDR3 reads TGTGCCAGTAGGGAACTAGGCGAGCAGTACTTC. Encoded protein: CASRELGEQYF. The rearrangement links TRBV27 to TRBJ2-7; possibly TRBD2 for D (5 bases). V was trimmed by 9 bases and J by 6 bases, leaving 12 bases between them. The CDR3 sequence is 11 residues long. Germline-derived CDR1 and CDR2 are MNHEY and SMNVEV (reference sequence).

This clone has more than one count but fewer than ten. The gene calls are TRBV23-1 and TRBJ2-1, with D possibly being TRBD1 (6 bases). TRBV23-1 is treated as an ORF (open reading frame) with a function not yet certain. The germline V and J ends were trimmed by 8 bases and 10 bases, with 12 bases remaining between them. CDR3 length: 11 amino acids. CDR3 in amino acids: CASPPGTEQFF. CDR3 nucleotides: TGCGCCAGCCCGCCCGGGACAGAGCAGTTCTTC.

The V call is TRBV6-4, the J call TRBJ2-2, with a possible D match to TRBD1 (7 bases). Per the germline V gene, CDR1 is MRHNA and CDR2 is SNTAGT. The length of the CDR3 is 14 residues. Trimming left V 4 bases short and J 4 bases short, with 10 bases between. Here the CDR3 reads CASSAQGGTGELFF. The CDR3 DNA reads as TGTGCCAGCAGTGCCCAGGGGGGCACCGGGGAGCTGTTTTTT.

This chain connects TRBV5-1 to TRBJ1-3; D possibly corresponds to TRBD1 (5 bases). CDR1 and CDR2 (germline): SGHRS, YFSETQ. Between the trimmed V and J ends, which lost 2 bases and 6 bases, there was a span of 21 bases. The CDR3 is 17 residues long. The CDR3 DNA reads TGCGCCAGCAGCTTATCCTTGGGGCGCCGGGAGCAAAACACCATATATTTT. It specifies CASSLSLGRREQNTIYF.

The V gene is TRBV2, the J gene TRBJ1-2; 9 nucleotides line up with TRBD1. V lost 6 bases, J lost 8 bases, and 4 bases stayed unmatched. The CDR3 runs 12 residues. Germline lookup yields CDR1 SNHLY and CDR2 FYNNEI. The CDR3 sequence: CASRQGALGYTF. The DNA for the CDR3 is TGTGCCAGCAGACAGGGGGCTTTAGGCTACACCTTC.

This chain connects TRBV2 to TRBJ2-4; 12 nucleotides line up with TRBD1. Germline loops: CDR1 SNHLY, CDR2 FYNNEI. Trimming took 3 bases from V and 4 from J; bases not matched to a gene: 4. This CDR3 has 16 residues. CDR3 amino acids: CASSEGTGGLKNIQYF. Here the CDR3 DNA reads TGTGCCAGCAGTGAGGGGACAGGGGGCCTAAAAAACATTCAGTACTTC.

In its sample, this clone was seen a few times. The chain uses TRBV9 and TRBJ1-1; perhaps TRBD1 as D (6 bases). The germline CDR1 and CDR2 sequences are SGDLS and YYNGEE. With 3 bases removed from V and 5 bases from J, the gap between germline ends came to 11 bases. The CDR3 spans 13 residues. Here the CDR3 reads CASSEGQWTEAFF. CDR3 DNA: TGTGCCAGCAGCGAAGGACAGTGGACTGAAGCTTTCTTT.

This clone has only a few counts. This sequence joins TRBV6-5 and TRBJ1-1; D remains ambiguous. Germline V gives CDR1 MNHEY, CDR2 SVGAGI. The CDR3 length is 13 residues. Trimming pared 6 bases from V and 0 bases from J, leaving 8 bases between. The chain's CDR3 is CASRETVNTEAFF. In DNA, the CDR3 is TGTGCCAGCAGGGAAACAGTGAACACTGAAGCTTTCTTT.

V is TRBV9 and J is TRBJ2-1, with D perhaps TRBD1 (6 bases). Per germline, CDR1 SGDLS and CDR2 YYNGEE. This CDR3 is built from 14 residues. Trimming took off 2 bases at V and 9 bases at J, with 15 bases between the two ends. The CDR3 loop reads CASSVYNRASEQFF. The CDR3 DNA sequence: TGTGCCAGCAGCGTTTATAACAGGGCAAGTGAGCAGTTCTTC.